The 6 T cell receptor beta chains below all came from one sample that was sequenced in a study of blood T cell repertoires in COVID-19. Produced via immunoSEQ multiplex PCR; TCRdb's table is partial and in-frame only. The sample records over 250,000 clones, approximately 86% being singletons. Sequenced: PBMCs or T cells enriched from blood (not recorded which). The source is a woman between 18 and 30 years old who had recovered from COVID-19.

The CDR3 region is CASSAAGGINTGELFF. CDR3 in DNA: TGTGCCAGCAGCGCTGCTGGGGGGATCAACACCGGGGAGCTGTTTTTT. The chain combines TRBV7-9 with TRBJ2-2, with D maybe TRBD2 (6 bases). The CDR3 sequence is 16 residues long. Trimming took off 5 bases at V and 2 bases at J, with 15 bases between the two ends. Per germline, CDR1 SEHNR and CDR2 FQNEAQ (reference sequence). Complete variable domain (other parts from reference TRBV7-9 and TRBJ2-2): DTGVSQNPRHKITKRGQNVTFRCDPISEHNRLYWYRQTLGQGPEFLTYFQNEAQLEKSRLLSDRFSAERPKGSFSTLEIQRTEQGDSAMYLCASSAAGGINTGELFFGEGSRLTVL.

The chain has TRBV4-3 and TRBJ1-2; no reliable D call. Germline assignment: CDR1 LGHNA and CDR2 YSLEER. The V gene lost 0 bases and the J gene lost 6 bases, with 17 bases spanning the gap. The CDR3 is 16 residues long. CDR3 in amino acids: CASSQDHRNLGNGYTF. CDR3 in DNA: TGCGCCAGCAGCCAAGATCACCGGAATTTGGGCAATGGCTACACCTTC.

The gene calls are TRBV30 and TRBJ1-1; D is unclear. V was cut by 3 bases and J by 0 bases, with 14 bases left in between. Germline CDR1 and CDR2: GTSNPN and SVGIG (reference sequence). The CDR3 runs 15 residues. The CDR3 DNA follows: TGTGCCTGGAGGAACCTCGGGGATATGAACACTGAAGCTTTCTTT. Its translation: CAWRNLGDMNTEAFF.

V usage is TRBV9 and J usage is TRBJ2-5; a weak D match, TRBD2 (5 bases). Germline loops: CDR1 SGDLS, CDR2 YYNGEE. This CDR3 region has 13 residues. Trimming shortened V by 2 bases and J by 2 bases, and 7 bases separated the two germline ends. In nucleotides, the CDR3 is TGTGCCAGCAGCGTGCGAGGGCAAGAGACCCAGTACTTC. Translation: CASSVRGQETQYF.

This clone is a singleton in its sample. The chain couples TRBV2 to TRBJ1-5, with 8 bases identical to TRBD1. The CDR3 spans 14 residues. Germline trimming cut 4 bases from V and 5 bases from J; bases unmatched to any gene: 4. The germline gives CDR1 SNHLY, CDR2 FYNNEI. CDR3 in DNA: TGTGCCAGCAGTGTTGACAGGGGATATCAGCCCCAGCATTTT. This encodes CASSVDRGYQPQHF.

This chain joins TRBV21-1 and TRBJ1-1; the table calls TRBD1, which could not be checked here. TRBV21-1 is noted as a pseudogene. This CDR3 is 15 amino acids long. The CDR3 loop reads CASSKIGQGATEAFF. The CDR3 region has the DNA TGTGCCAGCAGCAAGATCGGACAGGGGGCAACTGAAGCTTTCTTT.